Listed here are 28 T cell receptor beta chains from one sample, sequenced in a study of blood T cell repertoires in COVID-19. Clones were sequenced by immunoSEQ multiplex PCR, and TCRdb holds only the in-frame ones, with some missing. The sample includes 120,000 to 150,000 clones, 60% to 85% of them seen just once. The sample comprised peripheral blood. The source is a man between 50 and 59 years old with acute or convalescent COVID-19.

This sequence joins TRBV5-1 and TRBJ1-1; D is perhaps TRBD1 (6 bases). The CDR3 consists of 15 residues. The V end lost 0 bases, the J end lost 6 bases, and 15 bases lay between the germline ends. Germline CDR1 reads SGHRS; CDR2 reads YFSETQ. Written as DNA, the CDR3 is TGCGCCAGCAGCTTGGCGGCGTCAGGGGCCGCTGAAGCTTTCTTT. Amino acids: CASSLAASGAAEAFF.

The chain couples TRBV6-1 to TRBJ2-5; 8 positions match TRBD2. CDR1 MNHNS and CDR2 SASEGT come from the germline V gene. V lost 0 bases, J lost 7 bases, and 7 bases stayed unmatched. CDR3 size: 15 residues. For the CDR3, the DNA is TGTGCCAGCAGTGAAGCTGGCGGGGGGCGGGGGACCCAGTACTTC. Translation gives CASSEAGGGRGTQYF.

The chain uses TRBV4-2 and TRBJ2-2, with D unresolved. The CDR3 spans 17 residues. CDR1 is LGHNA and CDR2 is YNFKEQ in the germline V gene. Trimming removed 2 bases from V and 0 bases from J, with 13 bases in between. The CDR3 region is CASSQIEPSSNTGELFF. DNA of the CDR3: TGTGCCAGCAGCCAAATCGAGCCCTCTTCGAACACCGGGGAGCTGTTTTTT.

The chain recombines TRBV5-6 with TRBJ2-3; TRBD2 matches at 13 bases. The CDR3 is 17 residues long. V shed 4 bases and J 2 bases; nucleotides not matched to a gene: 7. Germline V CDR1 and CDR2: SGHDT, YYEEEE. The CDR3 region has the DNA TGTGCCAGCAGCCCACGGGGACTAGCGGGGCACACAGATACGCAGTATTTT. Protein product: CASSPRGLAGHTDTQYF.

V is TRBV5-1 and J is TRBJ2-5, with D unresolved. Trimming cost V 2 bases and J 4 bases, with 21 bases left between them. Looked up from germline, CDR1 is SGHRS and CDR2 is YFSETQ. This CDR3 has 17 residues. The DNA for the CDR3 is TGCGCCAGCAGCTTCGGTGTCCCCACCGGTGAACCAGAGACCCAGTACTTC. This encodes CASSFGVPTGEPETQYF. Filled out from reference TRBV5-1 and TRBJ2-5, the complete variable domain reads KAGVTQTPRYLIKTRGQQVTLSCSPISGHRSVSWYQQTPGQGLQFLFEYFSETQRNKGNFPGRFSGRQFSNSRSEMNVSTLELGDSALYLCASSFGVPTGEPETQYFGPGTRLLVL.

The chain uses TRBV2 and TRBJ2-1; 8 positions agree with TRBD2. The CDR3 runs to 15 residues. Trimming removed 7 bases from V and 2 bases from J; junction bases left unmatched: 7. In germline, CDR1 is SNHLY, CDR2 FYNNEI. The chain's CDR3 is CASTLLAGPYNEQFF. For the CDR3, the DNA is TGTGCCAGCACCCTTCTAGCGGGCCCCTACAATGAGCAGTTCTTC.

This rearrangement joins TRBV4-1 to TRBJ1-2; 9 nucleotides match TRBD1. Germline CDR1 is MGHRA and CDR2 is YSYEKL. CDR3 length equals 13 residues. J lost 8 bases, V lost 6 bases, and 7 bases had no gene match. In nucleotides, the CDR3 is TGCGCCAGCAGACTTACAGGGGGCGAAGGCTACACCTTC. Translating it yields CASRLTGGEGYTF.

The J gene is TRBJ2-2, the V gene TRBV3-1 (or the pseudogene TRBV3-2), with 9 bases identical to TRBD1. Per germline, CDR1 LGHDT and CDR2 YNNKEL (reference sequence). The V and J ends lost 3 bases and 9 bases, in that order; junction bases with no gene match: 5. This CDR3 comprises 14 residues. The CDR3 region has the DNA TGTGCCAGCAGCCAGGAGGACAGGGGACGGGAGCTGTTTTTT. Translation gives CASSQEDRGRELFF.

The genes are TRBV7-3 and TRBJ2-2; possible D gene TRBD2, 5 bases. Trimming stripped 8 bases from V and 0 bases from J, with 28 bases between. There are 20 residues in the CDR3. Looked up from germline, CDR1 is SGHTA and CDR2 is FQGTGA. CDR3: CASDFSPLEGSFSNTGELFF. The DNA of the CDR3 is TGTGCCAGCGACTTTTCCCCCCTAGAGGGTTCATTCTCGAACACCGGGGAGCTGTTTTTT.

CDR3 bases: TGCGCCAGCAGCCGGATCGGACTAGCGGGGGGGCAAGAGACCCAGTACTTC. Encoded protein: CASSRIGLAGGQETQYF. The chain couples TRBV4-1 to TRBJ2-5; 15 bases are shared with TRBD2. The V gene's germline CDR1 is MGHRA and CDR2 YSYEKL. The CDR3 extends over 17 amino acids. J was trimmed by 2 bases and V by 4 bases; bases with no gene match: 5.

The chain has TRBV3-1 (or the pseudogene TRBV3-2) and TRBJ2-1; 10 bases fit TRBD2. The trim removed 0 bases at V and 6 bases at J, leaving 5 bases unmatched. CDR3 size: 16 residues. Germline CDR1 reads LGHDT; CDR2 reads YNNKEL (reference sequence). This CDR3 reads CASSQDRAGGRNEQFF. In DNA, the CDR3 is TGTGCCAGCAGCCAAGATCGAGCGGGGGGGCGCAATGAGCAGTTCTTC.

The J gene is TRBJ2-2, the V gene TRBV7-9; D is uncertain. Germline lookup yields CDR1 SEHNR and CDR2 FQNEAQ (reference sequence). The CDR3 is made up of 13 amino acids. V shed 2 bases and J shed 5 bases, with 6 bases lying between them. CDR3 in DNA: TGTGCCAGCAGCTTACAACAGACCGGGGAGCTGTTTTTT. It translates to CASSLQQTGELFF.

Remarks on this clone: The junction shows a germline mismatch at one end, possibly a read error. The rearrangement uses TRBV3-1 (or the pseudogene TRBV3-2) and TRBJ1-6, with D perhaps TRBD1 (5 bases). This CDR3 is built from 17 residues. Germline V gives CDR1 LGHDT, CDR2 YNNKEL (reference sequence). Written as DNA, the CDR3 is TGTGCCAGCAGCCAAGATTCTTGGGGGGATTATAGTTCACCCCTCCACTTT. The encoded protein is CASSQDSWGDYSSPLHF.

To note about this clone: Other DNA sequences in this sample translate to the same CDR3. The chain uses TRBV12-3 or TRBV12-4 and TRBJ1-1, with 7 nucleotides matching TRBD1. Trimming took 6 bases from V and 4 from J; bases not matched to a gene: 5. CDR3 length: 13 residues. The CDR3 is CASSLSGGTEAFF. CDR3 sequence (DNA): TGTGCCAGCAGCCTCTCAGGGGGCACTGAAGCTTTCTTT.

This sequence joins TRBV5-1 and TRBJ1-6, with 11 bases that match TRBD1. This CDR3 is built from 18 residues. Unmatched junction bases numbered 12, after V lost 4 bases and J lost 6 bases. Germline V gene lookup returns CDR1 SGHRS and CDR2 YFSETQ. The CDR3 nucleotides read TGCGCCAGCAGCCCGGAGGGGACAGGGGGATCAGTTAATTCACCCCTCCACTTT. Residues: CASSPEGTGGSVNSPLHF. Combining the CDR3 with reference TRBV5-1 and TRBJ1-6 gives the whole variable domain KAGVTQTPRYLIKTRGQQVTLSCSPISGHRSVSWYQQTPGQGLQFLFEYFSETQRNKGNFPGRFSGRQFSNSRSEMNVSTLELGDSALYLCASSPEGTGGSVNSPLHFGNGTRLTVT.

The chain recombines TRBV11-2 with TRBJ2-7, with 10 bases matching TRBD2. This CDR3 is 15 amino acids long. CDR1 and CDR2 from the germline V gene are SGHAT and FQNNGV. V lost 5 bases to trimming and J lost 3 bases; unmatched junction nucleotides: 7. The CDR3 bases are TGTGCCAGCAGCCTTAGCGGGGGGCCCCACTACGAGCAGTACGTC. Its translation is CASSLSGGPHYEQYV.

The chain has TRBV7-8 and TRBJ2-3; 8 nucleotides match TRBD2. Germline V lookup: CDR1 SGHVS, CDR2 FQNEAQ. The CDR3 has 15 residues. J lost 1 base, V lost 4 bases, and 4 bases had no gene match. CDR3 DNA sequence: TGTGCCAGCAGCTCGGGGGGGTCTGGCACAGATACGCAGTATTTT. This translates into CASSSGGSGTDTQYF.

The V and J genes are TRBV7-8 and TRBJ2-2; a weak D match, TRBD2 (5 bases). The CDR3 has 15 amino acids. Germline V gene lookup returns CDR1 SGHVS and CDR2 FQNEAQ. V was pared by 4 bases and J by 4 bases, with 13 bases between. DNA for the CDR3: TGTGCCAGCAGCTCCGGCTGGACTTTCACCGGGGAGCTGTTTTTT. This sequence encodes CASSSGWTFTGELFF.

V usage is TRBV27 and J usage is TRBJ2-3; 12 bases align to TRBD2. Per germline, CDR1 MNHEY and CDR2 SMNVEV (reference sequence). V dropped 5 bases and J dropped 1; count of bases not matched to a gene: 7. This CDR3 comprises 17 residues. The CDR3 DNA reads as TGTGCCAGCAGTCCGTATCGACTAGCGGGGGGCACAGATACGCAGTATTTT. As protein: CASSPYRLAGGTDTQYF.

The genes are TRBV5-4 and TRBJ1-6; 7 bases match TRBD1. This CDR3 has 13 residues. Germline V CDR1 and CDR2: SGHNT, YYREEE (reference sequence). CDR3 DNA sequence: TGTGCTTACAGGGGCTCCTATAATTCACCCCTCCACTTT. It is translated as CAYRGSYNSPLHF.

The genes are TRBV11-1 and TRBJ2-1; D remains ambiguous. Germline assignment: CDR1 SGHAT and CDR2 FQDESV (reference sequence). The CDR3 totals 13 residues. With 4 bases removed from V and 6 bases from J, the gap between germline ends came to 10 bases. The CDR3 loop reads CASSSRSANEQFF. The CDR3 DNA reads TGTGCCAGCAGCTCCCGCAGTGCCAATGAGCAGTTCTTC.

V and J are TRBV29-1 and TRBJ1-4; TRBD1 matches at 7 bases. Germline V CDR1 and CDR2: SQVTM, ANQGSEA. V shed 7 bases, J shed 0 bases, and the junction held 14 bases outside the gene matches. The length of the CDR3 is 17 residues. This CDR3 reads CSAGPGQCPTTNEKLFF. The DNA for the CDR3 is TGCAGCGCCGGACCGGGACAGTGTCCGACAACTAATGAAAAACTGTTTTTT.

The gene calls are TRBV7-8 and TRBJ1-4; TRBD1 agrees at 7 bases. This CDR3 comprises 14 residues. The germline V gene has CDR1 SGHVS and CDR2 FQNEAQ. Trimming took 5 bases from V and 4 from J; bases not matched to a gene: 4. The CDR3 region has the DNA TGTGCCAGCAGCGTCAGGGGGGTTAATGAAAAACTGTTTTTT. Amino acid sequence: CASSVRGVNEKLFF.

V usage is TRBV18 and J usage is TRBJ2-3, with 8 bases identical to TRBD1. The CDR3 sequence is 16 residues long. In germline, CDR1 is KGHSH, CDR2 LQKENI. Trimming took 3 bases from V and 6 from J; bases not matched to a gene: 11. CDR3 in amino acids: CASSPQTGQGGDTQYF. The CDR3 DNA sequence: TGTGCCAGCTCACCGCAGACTGGACAGGGAGGTGATACGCAGTATTTT.

V usage is TRBV5-1 and J usage is TRBJ2-3; TRBD1 might be the D (6 bases). There are 12 residues in the CDR3. The germline V gene encodes CDR1 SGHRS and CDR2 YFSETQ. With 4 bases removed from V and 6 bases from J, the gap between germline ends came to 9 bases. CDR3 loop: CASSRTGDTQYF. CDR3 DNA sequence: TGCGCCAGCAGCCGAACAGGGGATACGCAGTATTTT. The full variable domain, completed using reference TRBV5-1 and TRBJ2-3, is KAGVTQTPRYLIKTRGQQVTLSCSPISGHRSVSWYQQTPGQGLQFLFEYFSETQRNKGNFPGRFSGRQFSNSRSEMNVSTLELGDSALYLCASSRTGDTQYFGPGTRLTVL.

The V call is TRBV28, the J call TRBJ1-6; a possible D gene is TRBD1 (5 bases). Trimming cost V 7 bases and J 9 bases, with 10 bases left between them. The germline CDR1 and CDR2 sequences are MDHEN and SYDVKM. The length of the CDR3 is 12 residues. In DNA, the CDR3 is TGTGCCAGCATGGGGCCCTCTTCACCCCTCCACTTT. This sequence encodes CASMGPSSPLHF.

The chain is built from TRBV7-3 and TRBJ1-1; D is undetermined. CDR1 and CDR2 (germline): SGHTA, FQGTGA. The CDR3 contains 13 residues. With 0 bases removed from V and 8 bases from J, the gap between germline ends came to 10 bases. The CDR3 nucleotides are TGTGCCAGCAGCTTAACGGAGGGTATCGAAGCTTTCTTT. Translating it yields CASSLTEGIEAFF. The full variable domain, with the rest looked up from reference TRBV7-3 and TRBJ1-1, is GAGVSQTPSNKVTEKGKYVELRCDPISGHTALYWYRQSLGQGPEFLIYFQGTGAADDSGLPNDRFFAVRPEGSVSTLKIQRTERGDSAVYLCASSLTEGIEAFFGQGTRLTVV.

The rearrangement uses TRBV5-1 and TRBJ2-3; TRBD2 matches 13 bases. Trimming at V came to 2 bases and at J to 4 bases, leaving 4 bases not matched to a gene. CDR1 and CDR2 (germline): SGHRS, YFSETQ. This CDR3 comprises 16 residues. CDR3 sequence (DNA): TGCGCCAGCAGCTTTACTAGCGGGGGGGCCCCAGATACGCAGTATTTT. Translation: CASSFTSGGAPDTQYF.